The source of this T cell receptor beta chain is a study of blood T cell repertoires in COVID-19. The wider study: Sites across the United States, Italy and Spain contributed samples from acute and convalescent COVID-19. PBMCs, B-cell-depleted T cells, or T cells were the source of the cDNA or gDNA that made up the material.

In the authors' methods: Quantification of nucleated cells was approximated via reference gene primer amplification. The assay was immunoSEQ multiplex PCR, and TCRdb's table has in-frame clones only and misses some. D and trimming were read from the DNA, whereas the V and J calls and clone size are those reported in that table. This sample carries around 380,000 clones, approximately 77% of them seen once, and the ten largest clones take more than 1%. CDR1 is PRHDT and CDR2 is FYEKMQ in the germline V gene (reference sequence). The CDR3 contains 12 residues. Trimming stripped 1 base from V and 9 bases from J, with 7 bases between.

The receptor was derived from a human donor with acute or convalescent COVID-19. The donor label of this sample is uncertain. Sequenced input: peripheral blood. The chain couples TRBV13 to TRBJ1-5; D ambiguous. This chain's CDR3 is CASSLVERPQHF. Written as DNA, the CDR3 is TGTGCCAGCAGCTTAGTTGAGCGGCCCCAGCATTTT.